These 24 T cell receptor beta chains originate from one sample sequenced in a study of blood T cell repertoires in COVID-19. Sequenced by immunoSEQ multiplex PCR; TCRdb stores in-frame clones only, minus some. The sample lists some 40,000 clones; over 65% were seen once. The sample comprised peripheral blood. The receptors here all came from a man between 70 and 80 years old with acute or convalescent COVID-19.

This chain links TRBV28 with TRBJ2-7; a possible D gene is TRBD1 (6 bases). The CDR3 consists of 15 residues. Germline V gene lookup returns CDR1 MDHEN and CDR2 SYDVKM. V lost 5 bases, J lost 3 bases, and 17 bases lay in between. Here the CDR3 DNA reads TGTGCCAGCAGTCTAACCGGGACAACTTACTACGAGCAGTACTTC. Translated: CASSLTGTTYYEQYF.

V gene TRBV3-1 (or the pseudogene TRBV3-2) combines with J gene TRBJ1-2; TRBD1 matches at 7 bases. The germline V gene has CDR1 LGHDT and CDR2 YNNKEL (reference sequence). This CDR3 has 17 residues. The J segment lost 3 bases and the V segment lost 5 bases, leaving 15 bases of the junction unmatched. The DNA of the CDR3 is TGTGCCAGCAGCGCCCAAGGGGGCGCGCTTTACTACTATGGCTACACCTTC. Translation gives CASSAQGGALYYYGYTF.

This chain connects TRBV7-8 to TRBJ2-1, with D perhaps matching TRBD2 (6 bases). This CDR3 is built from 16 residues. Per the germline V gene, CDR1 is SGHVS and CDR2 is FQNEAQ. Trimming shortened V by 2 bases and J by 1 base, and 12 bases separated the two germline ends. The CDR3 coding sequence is TGTGCCAGCAGCTTAAGTCGGGGGACTTCCTACAATGAGCAGTTCTTC. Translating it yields CASSLSRGTSYNEQFF.

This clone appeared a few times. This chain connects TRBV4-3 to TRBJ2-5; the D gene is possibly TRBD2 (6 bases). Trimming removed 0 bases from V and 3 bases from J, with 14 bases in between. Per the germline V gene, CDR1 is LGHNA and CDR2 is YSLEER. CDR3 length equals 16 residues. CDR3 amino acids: CASSQEDPWGEETQYF. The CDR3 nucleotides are TGCGCCAGCAGCCAAGAAGATCCCTGGGGGGAAGAGACCCAGTACTTC.

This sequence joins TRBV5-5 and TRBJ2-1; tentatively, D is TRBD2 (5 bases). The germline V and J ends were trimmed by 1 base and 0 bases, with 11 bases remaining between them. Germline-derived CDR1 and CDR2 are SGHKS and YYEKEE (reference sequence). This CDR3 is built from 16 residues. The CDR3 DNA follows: TGTGCCAGCAGCTTGTCGCTCACTAGCTCCTACAATGAGCAGTTCTTC. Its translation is CASSLSLTSSYNEQFF. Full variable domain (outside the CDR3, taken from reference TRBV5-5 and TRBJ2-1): DAGVTQSPTHLIKTRGQQVTLRCSPISGHKSVSWYQQVLGQGPQFIFQYYEKEERGRGNFPDRFSARQFPNYSSELNVNALLLGDSALYLCASSLSLTSSYNEQFFGPGTRLTVL.

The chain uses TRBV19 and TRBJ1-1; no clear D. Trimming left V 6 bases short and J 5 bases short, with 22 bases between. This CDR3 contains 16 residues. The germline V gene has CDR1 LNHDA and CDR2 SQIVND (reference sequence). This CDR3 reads CASRSGSTGSLTEAFF. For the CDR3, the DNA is TGTGCCAGTAGATCGGGATCCACCGGGTCGCTGACTGAAGCTTTCTTT.

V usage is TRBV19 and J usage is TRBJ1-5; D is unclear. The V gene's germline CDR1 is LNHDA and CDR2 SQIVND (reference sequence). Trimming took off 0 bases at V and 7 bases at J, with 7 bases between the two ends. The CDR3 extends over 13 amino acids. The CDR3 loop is CASSIEGGQPQHF. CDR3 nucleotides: TGTGCCAGTAGTATAGAGGGAGGCCAGCCCCAGCATTTT.

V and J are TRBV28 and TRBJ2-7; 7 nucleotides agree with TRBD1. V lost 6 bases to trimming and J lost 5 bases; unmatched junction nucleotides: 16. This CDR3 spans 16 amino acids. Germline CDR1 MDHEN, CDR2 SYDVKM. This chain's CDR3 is CASSSMDRLETDEQYF. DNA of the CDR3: TGTGCCAGCAGCTCCATGGACAGGCTCGAAACGGACGAGCAGTACTTC. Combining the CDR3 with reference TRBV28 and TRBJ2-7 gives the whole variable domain DVKVTQSSRYLVKRTGEKVFLECVQDMDHENMFWYRQDPGLGLRLIYFSYDVKMKEKGDIPEGYSVSREKKERFSLILESASTNQTSMYLCASSSMDRLETDEQYFGPGTRLTVT.

CDR3 nucleotide sequence: TGTGCCAGCATCTTGGACTGGACTATTTCCCGGAGCATCTGCTGCTACGAGCAGTACTTC. Translation gives CASILDWTISRSICCYEQYF. The chain links TRBV21-1 to TRBJ2-7; TRBD2 reflects the table's D call only, with no check against the DNA. TRBV21-1 is a listed pseudogene. The CDR3 sequence is 20 residues long.

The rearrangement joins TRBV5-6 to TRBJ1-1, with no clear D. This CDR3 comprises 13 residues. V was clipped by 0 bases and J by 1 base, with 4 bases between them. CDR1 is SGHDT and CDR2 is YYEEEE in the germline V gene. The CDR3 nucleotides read TGTGCCAGCAGCTTGGCCGGGAACACTGAAGCTTTCTTT. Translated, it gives CASSLAGNTEAFF.

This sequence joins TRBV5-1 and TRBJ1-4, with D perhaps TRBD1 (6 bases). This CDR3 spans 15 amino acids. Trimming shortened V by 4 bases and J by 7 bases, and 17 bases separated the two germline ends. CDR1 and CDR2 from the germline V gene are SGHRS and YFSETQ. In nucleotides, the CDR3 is TGCGCCAGCAGCCTTACACAGGGTTCGAGTGAAAAACTGTTTTTT. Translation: CASSLTQGSSEKLFF.

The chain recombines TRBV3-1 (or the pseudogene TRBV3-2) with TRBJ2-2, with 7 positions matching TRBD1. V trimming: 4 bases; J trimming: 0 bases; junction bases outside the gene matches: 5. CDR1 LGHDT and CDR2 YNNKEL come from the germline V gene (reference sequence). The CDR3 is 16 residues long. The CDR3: CASSPYRGANTGELFF. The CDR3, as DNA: TGTGCCAGCAGCCCCTACAGGGGTGCGAACACCGGGGAGCTGTTTTTT.

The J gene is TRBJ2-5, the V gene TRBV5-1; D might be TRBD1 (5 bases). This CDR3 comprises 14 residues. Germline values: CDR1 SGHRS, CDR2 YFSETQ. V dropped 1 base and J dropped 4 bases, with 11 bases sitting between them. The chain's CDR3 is CASSLRGDAETQYF. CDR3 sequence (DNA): TGCGCCAGCAGCTTGAGGGGTGATGCAGAGACCCAGTACTTC.

CDR3 residues: CAIRQGSMGTQYF. The CDR3, as DNA: TGTGCCATACGTCAGGGGAGTATGGGGACCCAGTACTTC. V is TRBV7-2 and J is TRBJ2-5, with a possible D match to TRBD1 (6 bases). The CDR3 sequence is 13 residues long. Germline CDR1 and CDR2: SGHTA and FQGNSA. Deletions cut 10 bases from V and 7 bases from J, with 19 bases between.

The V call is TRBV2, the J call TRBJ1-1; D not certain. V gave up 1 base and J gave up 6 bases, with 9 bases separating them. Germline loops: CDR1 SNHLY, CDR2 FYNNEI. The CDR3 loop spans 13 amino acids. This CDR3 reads CASSEGRRSEAFF. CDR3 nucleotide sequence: TGTGCCAGCAGTGAAGGTCGCCGGTCTGAAGCTTTCTTT.

In DNA form, the CDR3 reads TGTGCCAGTACCTCGAGTTCGAGGACAGGGGAATTTAGGGGGGCCAACGTCCTGACTTTC. Protein: CASTSSSRTGEFRGANVLTF. The chain recombines TRBV19 with TRBJ2-6; 9 nucleotides line up with TRBD1. Trimming at V came to 7 bases and at J to 4 bases, leaving 20 bases not matched to a gene. From germline, CDR1 is LNHDA and CDR2 SQIVND (reference sequence). The length of the CDR3 is 20 residues.

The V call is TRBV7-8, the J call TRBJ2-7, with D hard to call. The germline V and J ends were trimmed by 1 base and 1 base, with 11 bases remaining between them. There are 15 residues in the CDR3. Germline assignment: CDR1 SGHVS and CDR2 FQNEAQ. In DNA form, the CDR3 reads TGTGCCAGCAGCTTAGACCGGGTTTGGTCCTACGAGCAGTACTTC. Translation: CASSLDRVWSYEQYF.

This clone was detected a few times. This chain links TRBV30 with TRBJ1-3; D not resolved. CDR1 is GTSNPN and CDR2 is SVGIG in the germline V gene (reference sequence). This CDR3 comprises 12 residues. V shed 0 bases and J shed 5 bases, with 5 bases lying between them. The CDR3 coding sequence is TGTGCCTGGAGTGTACAGAGAAACACCATATATTTT. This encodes CAWSVQRNTIYF.

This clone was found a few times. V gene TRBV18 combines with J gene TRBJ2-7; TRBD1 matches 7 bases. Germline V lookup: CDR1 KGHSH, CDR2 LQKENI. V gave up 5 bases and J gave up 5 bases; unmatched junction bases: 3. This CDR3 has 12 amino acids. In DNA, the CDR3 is TGTGCCAGCTCAGACAGGGTCGACGAGCAGTACTTC. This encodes CASSDRVDEQYF.

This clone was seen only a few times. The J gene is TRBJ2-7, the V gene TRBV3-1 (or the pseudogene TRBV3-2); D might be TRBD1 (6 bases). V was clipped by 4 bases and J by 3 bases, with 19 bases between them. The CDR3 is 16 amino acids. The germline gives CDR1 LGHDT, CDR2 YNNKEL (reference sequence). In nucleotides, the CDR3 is TGTGCCAGCAGCCCGTATTGGACAGAGGGGGACTACGAGCAGTACTTC. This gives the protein CASSPYWTEGDYEQYF.

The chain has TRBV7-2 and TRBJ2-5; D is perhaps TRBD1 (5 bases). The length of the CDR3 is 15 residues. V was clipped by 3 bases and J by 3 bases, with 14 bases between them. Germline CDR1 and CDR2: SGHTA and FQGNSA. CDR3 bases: TGTGCCAGCAGCTTCCAGCCCCTCAGGGAAGAGACCCAGTACTTC. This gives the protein CASSFQPLREETQYF.

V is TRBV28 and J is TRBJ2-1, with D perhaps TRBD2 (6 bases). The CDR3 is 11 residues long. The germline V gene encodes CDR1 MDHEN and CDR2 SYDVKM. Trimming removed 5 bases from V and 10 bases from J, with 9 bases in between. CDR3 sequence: CASSTGDEQFF. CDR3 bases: TGTGCCAGCAGTACGGGAGACGAGCAGTTCTTC.

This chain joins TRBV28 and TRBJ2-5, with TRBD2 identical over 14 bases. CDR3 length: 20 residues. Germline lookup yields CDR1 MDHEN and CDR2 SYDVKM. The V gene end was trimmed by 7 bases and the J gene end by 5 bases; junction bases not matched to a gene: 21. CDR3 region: CASTGTVKRGLAGDGETQYF. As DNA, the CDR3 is TGTGCCAGCACCGGGACAGTCAAAAGGGGACTAGCGGGAGACGGGGAGACCCAGTACTTC.

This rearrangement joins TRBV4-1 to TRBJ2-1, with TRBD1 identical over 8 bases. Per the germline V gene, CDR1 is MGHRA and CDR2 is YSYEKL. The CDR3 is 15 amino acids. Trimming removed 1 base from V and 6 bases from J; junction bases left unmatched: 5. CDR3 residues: CASSQARTGFNEQFF. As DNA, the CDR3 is TGCGCCAGCAGCCAAGCAAGGACAGGGTTCAATGAGCAGTTCTTC.